This passage covers 19 T cell receptor beta chains from one sample sequenced in a study of control samples from healthy donors and cancer patients. Data came from immunoSEQ multiplex PCR; TCRdb stores just in-frame clones and leaves some out. This sample carries some 130,000 clones, about 95% of them seen once, and the ten largest clones take 3.6%. The source material was blood. These receptors all stem from a man aged 25 to 40 in good health.

The V call is TRBV11-2, the J call TRBJ1-1; D not certain. The CDR3 is made up of 11 amino acids. Trimming cost V 3 bases and J 4 bases, with 3 bases left between them. CDR1 is SGHAT, CDR2 FQNNGV, per germline. The chain's CDR3 is CASSFSTEAFF. CDR3 nucleotide sequence: TGTGCCAGCAGCTTCTCCACTGAAGCTTTCTTT.

This chain uses TRBV19 with TRBJ2-7, with D maybe TRBD1 (6 bases). Germline CDR1 is LNHDA and CDR2 is SQIVND (reference sequence). The germline V and J ends were trimmed by 7 bases and 6 bases, with 22 bases remaining between them. This CDR3 is 15 amino acids long. In DNA form, the CDR3 reads TGTGCCAGTAACTCGGGCAGGGGTGGTGAGTTCGAGCAGTACTTC. Its translation: CASNSGRGGEFEQYF.

This clone was observed a single time. The chain links TRBV27 to TRBJ1-4, with TRBD1 as a possible D gene (5 bases). The CDR3 covers 14 residues. Germline lookup yields CDR1 MNHEY and CDR2 SMNVEV (reference sequence). The V and J ends lost 6 bases and 8 bases respectively, with 16 bases between them. The CDR3 loop reads CASSPKGFGEKLFF. The CDR3 DNA is TGTGCCAGCAGCCCGAAGGGGTTTGGGGAAAAACTGTTTTTT.

The genes are TRBV2 and TRBJ1-5; a weak D match, TRBD1 (5 bases). The CDR3 extends over 14 amino acids. The V end was cut by 8 bases, the J end by 2 bases, with 13 bases between. CDR1 is SNHLY, CDR2 FYNNEI, per germline. CDR3 loop: CASGAGRGNQPQHF. CDR3 in DNA: TGTGCCAGCGGGGCGGGGAGGGGCAATCAGCCCCAGCATTTT.

This chain uses TRBV5-1 with TRBJ2-2; D is unclear. Germline CDR1 is SGHRS and CDR2 is YFSETQ. The CDR3 loop spans 15 amino acids. Trimming pared 4 bases from V and 0 bases from J, leaving 10 bases between. The CDR3 sequence is CASSPGSANTGELFF. DNA of the CDR3: TGCGCCAGCAGCCCCGGCAGCGCGAACACCGGGGAGCTGTTTTTT.

The rearrangement uses TRBV28 and TRBJ2-2; 9 bases match TRBD2. Germline-derived CDR1 and CDR2 are MDHEN and SYDVKM. The CDR3 is made up of 15 amino acids. Trimming at V came to 3 bases and at J to 5 bases, leaving 4 bases not matched to a gene. DNA for the CDR3: TGTGCCAGCAGTTTGGCAGCGGGGGGTACCGGGGAGCTGTTTTTT. It encodes CASSLAAGGTGELFF.

The chain couples TRBV9 to TRBJ2-7; D gene unclear. V was pared by 0 bases and J by 2 bases, with 6 bases between. The CDR3 has 13 residues. CDR1 and CDR2 (germline): SGDLS, YYNGEE. The DNA for the CDR3 is TGTGCCAGCAGCGTAGGGTCAGCCTACGAGCAGTACTTC. It encodes CASSVGSAYEQYF.

This chain joins TRBV7-8 and TRBJ2-3; D may be TRBD1 or TRBD2 (6 bases each). The ends were cut back, 3 bases at V and 1 base at J, with 14 bases in the middle. This CDR3 has 16 amino acids. Germline V gives CDR1 SGHVS, CDR2 FQNEAQ. The CDR3 region has the DNA TGTGCCAGCAGCTTTATCGGGGGCCGGGGCACAGATACGCAGTATTTT. It codes for CASSFIGGRGTDTQYF.

The J gene is TRBJ2-1, the V gene TRBV5-1, with a weak D call TRBD2 (5 bases). Germline assignment: CDR1 SGHRS and CDR2 YFSETQ. This CDR3 comprises 11 residues. Trimming shortened V by 2 bases and J by 16 bases, and 13 bases separated the two germline ends. CDR3 DNA: TGCGCCAGCAGCTTCGAGGGCAGCTCCTTCTTC. Amino acid sequence: CASSFEGSSFF. Full variable domain (outside the CDR3, taken from reference TRBV5-1 and TRBJ2-1): KAGVTQTPRYLIKTRGQQVTLSCSPISGHRSVSWYQQTPGQGLQFLFEYFSETQRNKGNFPGRFSGRQFSNSRSEMNVSTLELGDSALYLCASSFEGSSFFGPGTRLTVL.

This sequence joins TRBV7-9 and TRBJ2-5, with 7 bases fitting TRBD2. After removal of 5 bases from V and 3 bases from J, the junction contained 6 bases not matched to a gene. The germline gives CDR1 SEHNR, CDR2 FQNEAQ (reference sequence). The CDR3 runs to 14 residues. Here the CDR3 DNA reads TGTGCCAGCAGCGGGGGGGGGAGAGAAGAGACCCAGTACTTC. Encoded protein: CASSGGGREETQYF.

The chain recombines TRBV9 with TRBJ2-7; D uncertain. The V gene lost 4 bases and the J gene lost 4 bases, with 15 bases spanning the gap. Germline assignment: CDR1 SGDLS and CDR2 YYNGEE. This CDR3 is 14 amino acids long. The CDR3 here is CASSPYPMKYEQYF. The CDR3, as DNA: TGTGCCAGCAGCCCCTACCCTATGAAGTACGAGCAGTACTTC.

The chain joins TRBV10-2 to TRBJ1-1, with 10 bases fitting TRBD1. In germline, CDR1 is WSHSY, CDR2 SAAADI. The CDR3 contains 13 residues. Trimming removed 6 bases from V and 4 bases from J; junction bases left unmatched: 2. Here the CDR3 reads CASSGQGGTEAFF. The CDR3, as DNA: TGCGCCAGCAGCGGACAGGGGGGCACTGAAGCTTTCTTT.

J is TRBJ1-1 and V is TRBV30; D uncertain. The CDR3 covers 12 residues. Trimming took 5 bases from V and 5 from J, leaving 12 bases between them. The germline V gene has CDR1 GTSNPN and CDR2 SVGIG (reference sequence). The CDR3 here is CAWGWVATEAFF. DNA of the CDR3: TGTGCCTGGGGATGGGTGGCAACTGAAGCTTTCTTT.

This chain connects TRBV7-2 to TRBJ2-7; D uncertain. V was cut by 5 bases and J by 1 base, with 6 bases left in between. This CDR3 contains 12 residues. CDR1 and CDR2 (germline): SGHTA, FQGNSA. The chain's CDR3 is CASSPYSYEQYF. CDR3 nucleotides: TGTGCCAGCAGCCCTTATTCCTACGAGCAGTACTTC.

The rearrangement uses TRBV6-6 and TRBJ2-7; tentatively, D is TRBD2 (7 bases). The CDR3 runs 15 residues. Germline CDR1 reads MNHNY; CDR2 reads SVGAGI (reference sequence). V lost 9 bases, J lost 5 bases, and 23 bases lay in between. Here the CDR3 DNA reads TGTGCCAGTGCTAGTGGGGGGGGCGCCGGGCACGAGCAGTACTTC. This sequence encodes CASASGGGAGHEQYF.

The CDR3 DNA follows: TGTGCCAGCAGTCCGTTAGCGGGGGGCATGAACGAGCAGTACTTC. It translates to CASSPLAGGMNEQYF. The gene calls are TRBV27 and TRBJ2-7; 10 positions match TRBD2. The CDR3 runs 15 residues. V lost 5 bases and J lost 5; bases outside the gene matches: 9. Germline V gives CDR1 MNHEY, CDR2 SMNVEV (reference sequence).

This chain links TRBV27 with TRBJ2-7; a weak D match, TRBD1 (6 bases). V was trimmed by 5 bases and J by 0 bases, leaving 14 bases between them. Germline CDR1 MNHEY, CDR2 SMNVEV (reference sequence). CDR3 size: 15 residues. The CDR3 DNA reads TGTGCCAGCAGTGCATCAACAGGGAGCTCCTACGAGCAGTACTTC. This encodes CASSASTGSSYEQYF.

V gene TRBV7-2 combines with J gene TRBJ1-1; possibly TRBD1 for D (6 bases). The CDR3 consists of 13 residues. Per the germline V gene, CDR1 is SGHTA and CDR2 is FQGNSA. Trimming pared 4 bases from V and 11 bases from J, leaving 17 bases between. CDR3: CASSSQGKSAAFF. DNA for the CDR3: TGTGCCAGCAGCTCCCAGGGGAAGTCTGCGGCTTTCTTT.

A single count supports this clone. The rearrangement joins TRBV11-2 to TRBJ1-6, with 9 bases matching TRBD1. Per the germline V gene, CDR1 is SGHAT and CDR2 is FQNNGV. Losses at the gene ends were 2 bases for V and 7 bases for J; bases not matched to a gene: 9. The CDR3 consists of 17 residues. Here the CDR3 reads CASSLPPYGTGNSPLHF. Written as DNA, the CDR3 is TGTGCCAGCAGCTTACCCCCCTATGGGACAGGGAATTCACCCCTCCACTTT.